This T cell receptor (beta chain) was obtained from a study of CD8+CD57+ T cells in acquired aplastic anemia. The wider study: Yields of DNA that came from sorted CD4+ and CD8+ cells averaged roughly 3.3 ug.

CDR1 and CDR2 (germline): ENHRY, SYGVKD. V was shortened by 0 bases and J by 9 bases, with 18 bases between the two germline ends. The CDR3 is 17 residues long. Previously, flow cytometry had revealed CD8+CD57+ cell expansion in the patients chosen for sequencing. Each patient had severe acquired aplastic anemia. No patient had been given any therapy when blood was sampled. Genomic DNA acted as the template from which TCR beta VDJ combination and CDR3 sequence profiling were carried out. TCRdb re-analysed the reads in MiXCR, keeping a single row per CDR3 protein. The sample consists of over 150,000 distinct CDR3 sequences, 48% of them appearing once.

This TCR came from a human donor with aplastic anemia. Sequencing used sorted CD4+, CD8+, or CD8+CD57+ T cells (not recorded which) from PBMCs. This chain joins TRBV10-3 and TRBJ1-6, with D unresolved. The CDR3: CAISESRVEDGSSPLHF. The CDR3 coding sequence is TGTGCCATCAGTGAGTCACGCGTCGAAGACGGGAGTTCACCCCTCCACTTT.